The clone carrying this TCR beta chain was picked up one time. Its specificity is not known. The record originates from a study of relationships among human T cell subsets. From mRNA, alpha and beta CDR3 regions were amplified using semiquantitative ARM-PCR. Exponential amplification used communal superprimers after tagged nested gene-specific primers in ARM-PCR. TCRdb re-derived calls from the multiplex PCR reads in MiXCR, one entry per CDR3 protein. The table lists some 5,400 distinct CDR3 sequences, around two thirds of them singletons. V gave up 2 bases and J gave up 1 base, with 11 bases separating them. The germline V gene has CDR1 MNHEY and CDR2 SVGAGI. The CDR3 consists of 15 residues. The study, taken as a whole, reports: Many CDR3s were shared across Th1, Th2 and regulatory subsets. Over 50% of CD8+ cytotoxic sequences were in clones over 100 reads; regulatory and Th2 had few.

After negative selection with anti-CD4 multisort beads, CD8+ T cells were positively selected with anti-CD8 beads. The sample consisted of CD8+ T cells sorted from blood. V usage is TRBV6-5 and J usage is TRBJ2-5; D may be TRBD2 (6 bases). This receptor was taken from a man aged 35 to 55 in good health. The CDR3 DNA reads as TGTGCCAGCAGTTACGGAGGGGACGGCCAAGAGACCCAGTACTTC. Its translation is CASSYGGDGQETQYF.